A selection of T cell receptor beta chains follows, all from one sample in a study of CXCR3-negative and CXCR3-positive naive CD8 T cells. TCRdb re-called the 5' RACE reads, yielding one record per CDR3 amino acid sequence without DNA. The table lists some 39,000 distinct CDR3 sequences. The source material was naive CXCR3- CD8+ T cells from blood. These receptors were taken from a human donor in good health. Some clones in this sample may be carry-over from other donors' samples. Both conserved end residues are part of each CDR3. Clone size is shown for a subset of rows, as once, few, many or a class of expanded clone.

abundance,j_gene,v_gene,CDR3aa
.,TRBJ2-5,TRBV20-1,CSAWGLGQETQYF
.,TRBJ2-7,TRBV6-2/TRBV6-3,CASSYTWNYEQYF
.,TRBJ2-3,TRBV20-1,CSAKKDRNTQESTDTQYF
.,TRBJ2-1,TRBV4-3,CASSQDSAAGGRSSYNEQFF
.,TRBJ2-1,TRBV20-1,CSAETSGRAFGQFF
.,TRBJ2-1,TRBV4-3,CASSQGPSGSYNEQFF
.,TRBJ2-7,TRBV24-1,CATSDPRQGTNEQYF
.,TRBJ1-4,TRBV6-6,CASSYLQSNEKLFF
.,TRBJ2-7,TRBV6-2/TRBV6-3,CASSSASDSQVENF
.,TRBJ1-5,TRBV28,CASGKMDNQPQHF
.,TRBJ2-1,TRBV15,CATSRDQGADEQFF
.,TRBJ1-4,TRBV7-9,CASNQQGALDEKLFF
medium-sized,TRBJ2-7,TRBV20-1,CSASPGQGYEQYF
.,TRBJ1-6,TRBV12-3/TRBV12-4,CAGSWKGQGFPYNSPLHF
.,TRBJ2-1,TRBV12-3/TRBV12-4,CANSLSGDNEQFF
.,TRBJ2-1,TRBV7-8,CASSPTSGAYNEQFF
.,TRBJ2-1,TRBV6-5,CASSYQGGYNEQFF
.,TRBJ1-2,TRBV5-1,CASSLVTGGGIYGYTF
.,TRBJ2-7,TRBV29-1,CSAKIDRGRFYEQYF
.,TRBJ2-4,TRBV14,CASSQVKGPAKNIQYF
.,TRBJ2-7,TRBV6-2/TRBV6-3,CASKAGEDYEQYF
.,TRBJ2-7,TRBV9,CASSADRGNEQYF
.,TRBJ2-7,TRBV20-1,CSARGPVNEQYF
.,TRBJ2-3,TRBV7-9,CASSPGGLDTQYF
.,TRBJ2-7,TRBV2,CASSGGERGASYEQYF
.,TRBJ1-2,TRBV14,CASSRSGRVYGYTF
.,TRBJ2-1,TRBV4-3,CASSQDGEVKSYNEQFF
.,TRBJ2-1,TRBV29-1,CSVEETTGWSQERNEQFF
.,TRBJ2-1,TRBV20-1,CSARGQGEANEQFF
.,TRBJ2-1,TRBV7-9,CASSLSVANEQFF
.,TRBJ1-1,TRBV28,CASSLSTGGSTEAFF
.,TRBJ2-3,TRBV29-1,CSVEFSSLAGSTDTQYF
.,TRBJ2-3,TRBV28,CASSLLRDTQYF
.,TRBJ2-7,TRBV29-1,CSVVVDNYYEQYF
.,TRBJ1-5,TRBV15,CATSRESPNQPQHF
.,TRBJ2-2,TRBV13,CASSPSLGLAGANTGELFF
.,TRBJ2-7,TRBV7-2,CASSLRGGEISYEQYF
.,TRBJ2-7,TRBV29-1,CSVAPFTGTAHEQYF
.,TRBJ2-5,TRBV5-6,CASISGETQYF
.,TRBJ2-2,TRBV7-9,CASSLAWTGAGAGELFF
.,TRBJ2-5,TRBV7-2,CASSLVYSTKETQYF
.,TRBJ2-3,TRBV7-9,CASSLPTDTSTDTQYF
.,TRBJ2-4,TRBV2,CASSVPRAPFF
.,TRBJ2-1,TRBV20-1,CSAGDRDWTYNEQFF
.,TRBJ1-2,TRBV27,CASSFSGGSNYGYTF
.,TRBJ1-1,TRBV6-5,CASSYSRGSTEAFF
.,TRBJ2-7,TRBV6-5,CASSPTSFSYEQYF
.,TRBJ2-7,TRBV5-5,CASSYRDHYEQYF
.,TRBJ2-5,TRBV12-3/TRBV12-4,CASSFGPQETQYF
.,TRBJ2-1,TRBV29-1,CSVVLGNEQFF
.,TRBJ2-1,TRBV4-2,CASSQEPGQVTYNEQFF
.,TRBJ1-1,TRBV9,CASSAFSGMNTEAFF
.,TRBJ2-7,TRBV29-1,CSVEETGITYEQYF
.,TRBJ2-7,TRBV6-2/TRBV6-3,CASSSPIQRRSYEQYF